The entry below gives a single T cell receptor (beta chain) sequence along with its context. What antigen it recognizes has not been identified. No base quality information exists; no much larger clone differs at one position. The sample comes from a study of cytomegalovirus exposure and HLA in healthy donors (dated by TCRdb to between 2016 and 2019). Study-level background: An earlier analysis of roughly 570 of the donors reported about 280 Gb of sequence data and 100 million to 120 million unique TCR beta sequences obtained from some 200 million T cells. The T cell repertoires of 666 subjects were profiled by immunosequencing and related to cytomegalovirus serostatus. Rather than drawing on any new phenotypic data, the later analysis identified candidate immune exposures from TCR beta sequences and the way those sequences occurred across donors. An early release that covered around 590 HLA-typed donors contained about 300 gigabases of sequencing data and tens of millions of unique TCR sequences. Alongside the repertoire data, information on donor age, sex, ethnicity and CMV serostatus was compiled. An earlier analysis of around 580 of the donors used high-throughput TCR beta sequencing to judge whether each TCR beta V gene segment behaved as functional or pseudogenic. To study patterns of TCR occurrence, a later analysis re-analyzed previously published TCR beta repertoires from 600 to 750 donors and added high-resolution HLA genotyping. In a later genetic analysis, genome-wide SNP genotypes for about three fifths of the roughly 670 donors were used, and that subset was treated as a discovery cohort. HLA typing included class I and class II loci at four-digit resolution. The study combined high-throughput TCR immunosequencing, statistical association of individual TCRs with disease status, and machine learning to predict cytomegalovirus infection status. Of the approximately 370 genotyped donors, approximately 81% were placed in the genetic ancestry cluster associated with self-reported Caucasian donors. Across roughly 420 genotyped donors of the cohort, an average of 235,054 unique TCR beta nucleotide sequences per donor were sequenced, and roughly 18% of those sequences were non-productive. All discovery cohort repertoires had been generated using a single sequencing platform. A handful of DR-DQ haplotypes were handled as single units for association and clustering because linkage in the cohort was strong. A separate validation cohort of about 110 different subjects was used in addition to the approximately 670-subject first cohort. The study aimed to test whether signatures of past pathogen exposure could be identified by cataloging public T cell receptors. Typing coverage differed by locus: A, B, C, DRB1 and DQB1 were typed in roughly 629-640 donors, DQA1 in about 500, DPA1 in around 610, and DPB1 in around 490. What the research found in general, with its limitations: A further reported finding was that TCR beta sequences accurately predicted the HLA-A and HLA-B alleles for most subjects in the first cohort. Linkage disequilibrium might explain the correlated functional status among segregating V segments, but an unknown experimental factor could not be excluded. Compared with the 666-donor mean, donors in an Asian-associated ancestry cluster had fewer N-insertions in productive TCRs, according to a later genetic analysis. In a later analysis, most CMV-associated TCR beta chains were found to appear HLA-restricted, with HLA associations seemingly driven largely by CMV exposure. Because HLA typing was unavailable for some donors at each locus, only the typed subset was used in association tests. A cluster of highly shared sequence variants was judged likely to be a technical artifact of the sequencing pipeline. The classifier was reported to diagnose cytomegalovirus status with high specificity and sensitivity in both the original cohort and the validation cohort. A later genetic analysis associated a missense DCLRE1C variant with V-gene and J-gene trimming of TCR beta chains, and an independent cohort replicated the association. This cohort had only TCR beta chains sequenced, and the lack of alpha or paired-chain data limited which features could be detected. The authors suggested that the approach could potentially be extended to other disease states and immunological phenotypes. The earlier analysis of almost 600 of the donors excluded some 15 rarely observed V segments, including chromosome 9 orphons, because counts were too low. In a later analysis, HLA-associated TCR beta chains showed more clonal expansion and lower generation probabilities than non-associated chains that were equally common. Sequencing depth was assumed to be roughly uniform across donors in the presence/absence analyses, though that assumption may not hold. Several of the top co-occurrence clusters appeared to be linked to parvovirus B19, influenza, CMV and Epstein-Barr virus, according to a later analysis. Broadly in line with IMGT annotations, most TCR beta V segments showed up in productive rearrangements about 87% or about 30% of the time in an earlier analysis of around 600 of the donors. In vitro tests confirmed that three of the cytomegalovirus-associated TCR beta chains recognize cytomegalovirus antigens. In the study, 164 TCR beta chains were listed as associated with cytomegalovirus. According to a later analysis, TCR association rates differed among HLA loci, with DRB1 alleles showing the most associated TCRs and HLA-C alleles showing the fewest. The 87-base-pair reads could not distinguish some IMGT-functional V segments, including TRBV6-2 and TRBV6-3, so those segments were excluded. When HLA alleles, especially DR and DQ, strongly co-occurred, attributing TCR associations to individual alleles was difficult. For the cohort, immune exposure information was limited to CMV serostatus. At a false discovery rate of 0.05, a later analysis linked some 18,000 TCR beta sequences to specific HLA alleles. Most TCR sequences were seen in very few donors, while some public TCRs were found in many individuals.

The cohort consisted of 600 to 750 healthy bone marrow donors. At the time of sampling, every cohort member was nominally healthy, though immune exposures that went unrecorded were likely present. The donor was CMV seronegative and belonged to the group of 350 to 400 seronegative cohort members. A peripheral blood sample was collected from each donor, and TCR beta sequencing was performed on peripheral blood mononuclear cells. The Qiagen DNeasy Blood Extraction Kit was used to extract genomic DNA from the blood cell samples. The V end loses 1 base and the J end loses 4 bases, and a stretch of 11 bases separates them. The germline V gene encodes CDR1 SGHTS and CDR2 YDEGEE. The CDR3 holds 14 amino acids from the cysteine to the phenylalanine. The CDR3 DNA has 42 bases and is translated from base 1. Libraries were made using the immunoSEQ multiplex PCR assay. The multiplex PCR relied on a mix of 60 forward primers for TCR Vbeta segments and 13 reverse primers for TCR Jbeta segments. The CDR3 region of rearranged TCR beta genes was amplified from genomic DNA with a multiplex PCR assay. The amplified TCR beta libraries were sequenced on the Illumina HiSeq System as 87-base-pair reads. From the authors' description of their analysis: In a later analysis, some 80 million unique TCR beta chains were counted across the approximately 640 repertoires, and around 11 million of these chains were shared by at least two donors. Raw reads were error-corrected and collapsed into unique sequences with a nearest-neighbor algorithm that merged closely related sequences to remove PCR and sequencing errors. To assign V, D and J gene segments, CDR3 sequences were aligned to IMGT reference sequences. For a sequence to be retained, a match of at least six nucleotides was required to both a V gene segment and a J gene segment. Rearrangements were called productive when the CDR3 lacked stop codons and stayed in frame with V and J; all others were non-productive. Following IMGT convention, CDR3 was defined as the stretch from the second conserved V-encoded cysteine up to the conserved J-encoded phenylalanine. Sequences without an unambiguous match to a single V gene segment were excluded from the earlier analysis of several hundred of the donors. In an earlier analysis of 587 of the donors, a V segment was called functional when productive rearrangements were above 56.7%, and segregating when the standard deviation between donors exceeded 5%. To diagnose cytomegalovirus status from the catalog of TCR beta chain sequences, a statistical classification framework was built. A later analysis assigned V and J genes by comparing TCR nucleotide sequences with IMGT/GENE-DB human TR gene sequences. In a later analysis, CDR3 sequences and most-parsimonious VDJ recombination scenarios were assigned using the TCRdist pipeline. In a later analysis, each TCR beta chain was defined by its CDR3 amino acid sequence together with its V-gene family, and reads lacking a unique V-gene family were excluded. A later analysis removed roughly 590 highly shared, low-generation-probability nucleotide sequences to deal with suspected cross-contamination and a sequencing artifact. For each public chain, a later analysis derived a clonal expansion index from normalized ranks of inferred template counts within each repertoire. A later analysis computed generation probabilities with a VDJ recombination model fitted to out-of-frame rearrangements, and checked the results against IGoR. In a later analysis, TCR-TCR, TCR-HLA and TCR-CMV co-occurrence was scored with hypergeometric tests, and a repertoire-size bias correction was applied to TCR pairs. False discovery rates were estimated in a later analysis by permuting HLA or CMV assignments 20 times. In a later analysis, co-occurring TCRs were grouped with DBSCAN, and TCRdist sequence similarity was added when clustering was performed within HLA-allele-positive subsets. For co-occurrence clustering, repertoires with fewer than 30,000 or more than 120,000 public chains were excluded, along with four or five repertoires with anomalous nucleotide sharing. The clones in this table, taken by TCRdb from immuneACCESS, are in-frame only. Not every clone is retained; where verified, under half of the shortfall comes from an unresolved V gene, and the cause of the rest is unknown. V, J and clone size are those of that table, while D and trimming were read from the DNA. Recorded for this sample are 160,000 or so clones; approximately 76% of them occurred a single time. The ten biggest clones cover 1.3% to 1.5% of the sample.

Sequencing used PBMCs. This receptor was obtained from a man in his 60s in good health and CMV-seronegative. Recombination linked TRBV5-8 to TRBJ1-2; the D gene cannot be resolved reliably. The CDR3: CASSLFQLGYGYTF. The nucleotide sequence reads as follows: TGTGCCAGCAGCTTGTTCCAGCTAGGCTATGGCTACACCTTC.